This entry lists 27 T cell receptor beta chains sequenced from one sample in a study of blood T cell repertoires in COVID-19. TCRdb's table, derived via immunoSEQ multiplex PCR, lists solely in-frame clones and lacks some. Of about 110,000 clones listed, about two thirds were seen once; the top ten hold less than 2%. Material: peripheral blood. The origin of the receptors is a woman in her thirties or forties with acute or convalescent COVID-19.

The chain joins TRBV19 to TRBJ2-3; D is unresolved. The CDR3 loop spans 12 amino acids. CDR1 and CDR2 (germline): LNHDA, SQIVND (reference sequence). V lost 5 bases and J 2 bases, leaving 5 bases between the germline ends. CDR3 in DNA: TGTGCCAGTAGTTTAAACACAGATACGCAGTATTTT. Its translation: CASSLNTDTQYF.

This clone was seen once. CDR3 sequence reads: CASSSGQGPTYEQYF. The CDR3 nucleotides read TGTGCCAGCAGCTCTGGACAGGGGCCCACCTACGAGCAGTACTTC. V gene TRBV5-5 combines with J gene TRBJ2-7; 9 bases fit TRBD1. V was clipped by 3 bases and J by 2 bases; unmatched bases: 6. Germline CDR1 and CDR2: SGHKS and YYEKEE (reference sequence). The CDR3 is made up of 15 amino acids.

This chain connects TRBV19 to TRBJ2-1; TRBD2 matches at 7 bases. J was trimmed by 2 bases and V by 3 bases; bases with no gene match: 1. Germline-derived CDR1 and CDR2 are LNHDA and SQIVND (reference sequence). This CDR3 region has 14 residues. The CDR3 here is CASSIGLAYNEQFF. As DNA, the CDR3 is TGTGCCAGTAGTATTGGACTAGCCTACAATGAGCAGTTCTTC.

This chain links TRBV9 with TRBJ2-1; 9 bases map to TRBD2. The CDR3 has 17 residues. CDR1 SGDLS and CDR2 YYNGEE come from the germline V gene. J lost 4 bases, V lost 2 bases, and 10 bases had no gene match. CDR3 sequence reads: CASSVSSGAGGYNEQFF. The DNA for the CDR3 is TGTGCCAGCAGCGTTTCCAGCGGGGCGGGGGGGTACAATGAGCAGTTCTTC. Full variable domain (outside the CDR3, taken from reference TRBV9 and TRBJ2-1): DSGVTQTPKHLITATGQRVTLRCSPRSGDLSVYWYQQSLDQGLQFLIQYYNGEERAKGNILERFSAQQFPDLHSELNLSSLELGDSALYFCASSVSSGAGGYNEQFFGPGTRLTVL.

The chain has TRBV7-6 and TRBJ2-1; the match to TRBD1 covers 11 bases. The ends lost 5 bases at V and 4 bases at J; junction bases unmatched: 4. The germline V gene encodes CDR1 SGHVS and CDR2 FNYEAQ. This CDR3 comprises 15 residues. CDR3 protein: CASSLGQGAYNEQFF. CDR3 in DNA: TGTGCCAGCAGCCTCGGACAGGGGGCTTACAATGAGCAGTTCTTC.

CDR3 bases: TGTGCCAGCAGCTTGGACAGGAACACTGAAGCTTTCTTT. This codes for CASSLDRNTEAFF. The V call is TRBV5-4, the J call TRBJ1-1; the D is unclear. CDR1 SGHNT and CDR2 YYREEE come from the germline V gene (reference sequence). The CDR3 runs 13 residues. V gave up 0 bases and J gave up 1 base, with 4 bases separating them.

V gene TRBV28 combines with J gene TRBJ2-1, with 7 bases aligning to TRBD1. The germline V gene encodes CDR1 MDHEN and CDR2 SYDVKM. The V and J ends lost 5 bases and 6 bases, in that order; junction bases with no gene match: 4. The CDR3 spans 13 residues. The CDR3 is CASSRDSLNEQFF. CDR3 DNA: TGTGCCAGCAGTCGGGACAGCCTCAATGAGCAGTTCTTC.

Many counts were recorded for this clone. V and J are TRBV19 and TRBJ2-7; 7 positions match TRBD1. Germline loops: CDR1 LNHDA, CDR2 SQIVND (reference sequence). The CDR3 spans 14 residues. V was pared by 7 bases and J by 7 bases, with 13 bases of the junction left unmatched. CDR3 DNA: TGTGCCAGTAACCAACCGGGACAGAACGGGGAGCAGTACTTC. It encodes CASNQPGQNGEQYF.

This clone was seen once. The V gene is TRBV7-9, the J gene TRBJ2-2, with D tentatively TRBD2 (5 bases). This CDR3 contains 18 residues. V lost 10 bases and J lost 0, with 24 bases in between. From germline, CDR1 is SEHNR and CDR2 FQNEAQ (reference sequence). The CDR3 DNA sequence: TGTGCCACCCGCGCGGGCTTATCCTCGGATCCGAACACCGGGGAGCTGTTTTTT. Translating it yields CATRAGLSSDPNTGELFF. The full variable domain, rest sourced from reference TRBV7-9 and TRBJ2-2, is DTGVSQNPRHKITKRGQNVTFRCDPISEHNRLYWYRQTLGQGPEFLTYFQNEAQLEKSRLLSDRFSAERPKGSFSTLEIQRTEQGDSAMYLCATRAGLSSDPNTGELFFGEGSRLTVL.

This clone was observed a handful of times. V is TRBV7-6 and J is TRBJ2-2, with 7 positions matching TRBD1. V lost 5 bases, J lost 1 base, and 1 base stayed unmatched. The CDR3 has 14 residues. CDR1 and CDR2 (germline): SGHVS, FNYEAQ. CDR3 loop: CASSRTGNTGELFF. In nucleotides, the CDR3 is TGTGCCAGCAGCCGGACAGGGAACACCGGGGAGCTGTTTTTT.

The chain links TRBV5-6 to TRBJ1-6, with TRBD1 matching over 10 bases. The V gene's germline CDR1 is SGHDT and CDR2 YYEEEE. The CDR3 is 14 residues long. V dropped 5 bases and J dropped 10; count of bases not matched to a gene: 6. CDR3 residues: CASSDGTGVSPLHF. Written as DNA, the CDR3 is TGTGCCAGCAGTGACGGGACAGGGGTATCACCCCTCCACTTT. The whole variable domain, filled in from reference TRBV5-6 and TRBJ1-6, reads DAGVTQSPTHLIKTRGQQVTLRCSPKSGHDTVSWYQQALGQGPQFIFQYYEEEERQRGNFPDRFSGHQFPNYSSELNVNALLLGDSALYLCASSDGTGVSPLHFGNGTRLTVT.

The V and J genes are TRBV2 and TRBJ2-1, with TRBD2 as a possible D gene (7 bases). CDR1 is SNHLY and CDR2 is FYNNEI in the germline V gene. Trimming cost V 8 bases and J 0 bases, with 11 bases left between them. The CDR3 spans 14 residues. CDR3 amino acids: CASARGPSYNEQFF. The CDR3 bases are TGTGCCAGCGCGCGGGGGCCCTCCTACAATGAGCAGTTCTTC.

The rearrangement joins TRBV7-3 to TRBJ2-3; TRBD2 matches at 10 bases. After removal of 1 base from V and 5 bases from J, the junction contained 3 bases not matched to a gene. This CDR3 spans 15 amino acids. Germline V CDR1 and CDR2: SGHTA, FQGTGA. The CDR3 here is CASSLNGLAVDTQYF. CDR3 bases: TGTGCCAGCAGCTTAAATGGACTAGCGGTAGATACGCAGTATTTT.

This rearrangement joins TRBV7-9 to TRBJ1-2, with TRBD1 as a possible D gene (6 bases). Germline V lookup: CDR1 SEHNR, CDR2 FQNEAQ (reference sequence). V lost 6 bases to trimming and J lost 0 bases, with 17 bases between them. CDR3 size: 16 residues. Here the CDR3 DNA reads TGTGCCAGCAGTCGCGCGGGCGAGGGGGCTAACTATGGCTACACCTTC. Its translation is CASSRAGEGANYGYTF.

This clone was observed a single time. CDR3 amino acids: CASSQWPLWGGSYEQYF. The CDR3 coding sequence is TGTGCCAGCAGTCAATGGCCCCTCTGGGGGGGCTCCTACGAGCAGTACTTC. This chain uses TRBV27 with TRBJ2-7; 7 bases align to TRBD2. Unmatched junction bases numbered 13, after V lost 5 bases and J lost 0 bases. The CDR3 has 17 amino acids. The germline CDR1 and CDR2 sequences are MNHEY and SMNVEV (reference sequence).

The chain combines TRBV5-6 with TRBJ2-3; TRBD2 might be the D (5 bases). V shed 4 bases and J shed 2 bases, with 11 bases lying between them. Germline CDR1 SGHDT, CDR2 YYEEEE. The CDR3 covers 14 residues. The CDR3 nucleotides are TGTGCCAGCAGCCTGCCGGGGAACACAGATACGCAGTATTTT. Encoded protein: CASSLPGNTDTQYF.

The rearrangement uses TRBV4-3 and TRBJ1-2, with 8 bases identical to TRBD1. Unmatched junction bases numbered 2, after V lost 2 bases and J lost 0 bases. CDR1 is LGHNA and CDR2 is YSLEER in the germline V gene. This CDR3 contains 15 residues. CDR3 in DNA: TGCGCCAGCAGCCAACGGGACAGGTCTAACTATGGCTACACCTTC. Protein: CASSQRDRSNYGYTF.

This chain connects TRBV24-1 to TRBJ2-5; 10 positions agree with TRBD2. The CDR3 runs 16 residues. Germline V gene lookup returns CDR1 KGHDR and CDR2 SFDVKD. J lost 2 bases, V lost 1 base, and 3 bases had no gene match. CDR3 amino acids: CATSDFPSGGQETQYF. The CDR3 DNA is TGTGCCACCAGTGATTTCCCTAGCGGGGGACAAGAGACCCAGTACTTC.

This clone has just a few counts. The chain couples TRBV10-3 to TRBJ1-5; D not certain. The length of the CDR3 is 15 residues. Deletions cut 0 bases from V and 7 bases from J, with 13 bases between. Germline V gene data show CDR1 as ENHRY and CDR2 as SYGVKD. The CDR3 is CAISESNGVRQPQHF. CDR3 DNA: TGTGCCATCAGTGAGTCGAACGGGGTCCGCCAGCCCCAGCATTTT.

This chain connects TRBV19 to TRBJ1-1, with TRBD1 matching 8 bases. CDR1 LNHDA and CDR2 SQIVND come from the germline V gene (reference sequence). The CDR3 covers 14 residues. V dropped 2 bases and J dropped 4; count of bases not matched to a gene: 3. The CDR3 here is CASSITGGGTEAFF. CDR3 DNA sequence: TGTGCCAGTAGTATAACAGGGGGAGGCACTGAAGCTTTCTTT.

This clone turned up a few times. The rearrangement links TRBV6-6 to TRBJ2-7; TRBD2 matches at 8 bases. CDR3 length equals 14 residues. Trimming at V came to 7 bases and at J to 0 bases, leaving 5 bases not matched to a gene. Germline V CDR1 and CDR2: MNHNY, SVGAGI (reference sequence). This CDR3 reads CASTVAGSSYEQYF. CDR3 bases: TGTGCCAGCACCGTAGCGGGGAGCTCCTACGAGCAGTACTTC.

This chain links TRBV2 with TRBJ2-7, with 11 bases fitting TRBD2. With 3 bases clipped from V and 6 bases from J, the junction kept 4 bases outside the gene matches. The CDR3 has 14 amino acids. Germline V gene sequence: CDR1 SNHLY, CDR2 FYNNEI. This CDR3 is CASSEASGGTEQYF. Here the CDR3 DNA reads TGTGCCAGCAGTGAGGCTAGCGGGGGGACCGAGCAGTACTTC.

This rearrangement joins TRBV6-5 to TRBJ1-2, with 7 positions matching TRBD1. Germline V CDR1 and CDR2: MNHEY, SVGAGI. The CDR3 totals 13 residues. The V gene end was trimmed by 4 bases and the J gene end by 4 bases; junction bases not matched to a gene: 3. CDR3 nucleotide sequence: TGTGCCAGCAGTTTCGACAGGGCCTATGGCTACACCTTC. Translating it yields CASSFDRAYGYTF.

The chain carries TRBV10-1 and TRBJ1-6; D gene unclear. V lost 8 bases, J lost 10 bases, and 15 bases lay in between. Germline V gene data show CDR1 as WNHNN and CDR2 as SYGVQD (reference sequence). This CDR3 has 13 residues. The CDR3 DNA is TGCGCCAGCTTGAAGGGAGCCCACTCACCCCTCCACTTT. Translation: CASLKGAHSPLHF.

The chain carries TRBV24-1 and TRBJ2-3, with D maybe TRBD1 (5 bases). CDR3 size: 14 residues. Germline loops: CDR1 KGHDR, CDR2 SFDVKD. V gave up 3 bases and J gave up 4 bases, with 10 bases separating them. The chain's CDR3 is CATSDPGYADTQYF. DNA of the CDR3: TGTGCCACCAGTGATCCAGGGTACGCAGATACGCAGTATTTT.

This clone was counted a few times. The rearrangement links TRBV19 to TRBJ1-5, with D perhaps TRBD1 (5 bases). Germline CDR1 LNHDA, CDR2 SQIVND (reference sequence). Trimming cost V 5 bases and J 8 bases, with 16 bases left between them. CDR3 length: 14 amino acids. The CDR3 loop is CASSPHPRGEPQHF. CDR3 DNA sequence: TGTGCCAGTAGTCCGCACCCCCGGGGGGAGCCCCAGCATTTT.

The table lists this clone with a count of one. The chain carries TRBV5-4 and TRBJ1-1, with D possibly being TRBD1 (5 bases). Germline CDR1 SGHNT, CDR2 YYREEE (reference sequence). There are 16 residues in the CDR3. The V and J ends lost 3 bases and 5 bases respectively, with 20 bases between them. CDR3 loop: CASSWSIVQGGTEAFF. DNA for the CDR3: TGTGCCAGCAGCTGGAGTATTGTTCAGGGAGGGACTGAAGCTTTCTTT.